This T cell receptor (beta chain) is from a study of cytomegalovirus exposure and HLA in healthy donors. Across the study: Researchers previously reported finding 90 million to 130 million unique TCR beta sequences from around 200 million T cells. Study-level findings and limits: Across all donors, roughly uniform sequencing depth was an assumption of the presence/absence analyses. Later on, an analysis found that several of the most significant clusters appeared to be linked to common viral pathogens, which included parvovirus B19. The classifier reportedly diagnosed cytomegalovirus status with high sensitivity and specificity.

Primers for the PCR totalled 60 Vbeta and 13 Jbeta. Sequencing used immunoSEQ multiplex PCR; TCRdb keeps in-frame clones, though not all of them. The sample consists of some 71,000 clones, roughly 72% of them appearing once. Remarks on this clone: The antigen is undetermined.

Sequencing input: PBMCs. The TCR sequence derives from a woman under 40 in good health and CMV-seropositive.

The CDR3 reads CSVDVQRENNEQFF. DNA for the CDR3: TGCAGCGTTGACGTCCAGCGGGAAAACAATGAGCAGTTCTTC. The chain employs TRBV29-1 and TRBJ2-1; TRBD2 aligns across 7 bases. The CDR3 is made up of 14 amino acids. The germline CDR1 and CDR2 sequences are SQVTM and ANQGSEA. J lost 5 bases, V lost 3 bases, and 7 bases had no gene match.